These 6 T cell receptor beta chains were sequenced from one sample in a study of early stage breast cancer tumors (dated by TCRdb to 2016 to 2017). To prepare the library, the immunoSEQ multiplex PCR assay was applied. TCRdb provides this immuneACCESS table in a form limited to in-frame rearrangements. Some clones are lacking; in checked studies, under half of them reflect an unresolved V gene, and why the rest are absent is not known. In this sample the table shows tens of thousands of clones, around 70% of which occur a single time. Approximately 33% of the sample is taken by the ten largest. What was sequenced was blood. The receptors derive from a person in their fifties with breast cancer.

This chain joins TRBV5-1 and TRBJ2-3, with TRBD1 as a possible D gene (6 bases). V lost 4 bases and J lost 5, with 11 bases in between. CDR3 size: 13 residues. The V gene's germline CDR1 is SGHRS and CDR2 YFSETQ. CDR3 DNA sequence: TGCGCCAGCAGCCACGAGGGGGAAGATACGCAGTATTTT. Its protein is CASSHEGEDTQYF.

This chain links TRBV5-1 with TRBJ2-3, with TRBD1 as a possible D gene (6 bases). The germline gives CDR1 SGHRS, CDR2 YFSETQ. The CDR3 is 16 amino acids. The V and J ends lost 2 bases and 2 bases respectively, with 15 bases between them. CDR3 protein: CASSFGQGPFTDTQYF. CDR3 nucleotides: TGCGCCAGCAGCTTTGGCCAGGGGCCCTTCACAGATACGCAGTATTTT.

The rearrangement links TRBV10-3 to TRBJ2-1; D not resolved. Germline V lookup: CDR1 ENHRY, CDR2 SYGVKD. The length of the CDR3 is 16 residues. Trimming took 7 bases from V and 3 from J, leaving 19 bases between them. CDR3 region: CAIINLGQPDYNEQFF. The DNA for the CDR3 is TGTGCCATCATCAACCTTGGGCAGCCCGACTACAATGAGCAGTTCTTC.

The chain links TRBV19 to TRBJ2-3; 8 bases are a match to TRBD2. The CDR3 contains 15 residues. Germline V lookup: CDR1 LNHDA, CDR2 SQIVND (reference sequence). The V segment lost 3 bases and the J segment 4 bases; nucleotides outside the gene matches: 6. CDR3 in DNA: TGTGCCAGTAGTATCCCAACGGGGGGGGCAGATACGCAGTATTTT. Protein product: CASSIPTGGADTQYF.

This sequence joins TRBV7-2 and TRBJ2-1; 7 bases line up with TRBD2. The V gene end was trimmed by 5 bases and the J gene end by 4 bases; junction bases not matched to a gene: 11. The CDR3 is 16 amino acids. CDR1 and CDR2 from the germline V gene are SGHTA and FQGNSA. The CDR3 spells CASSLGLSGGYNEQFF. For the CDR3, the DNA is TGTGCCAGCAGCCTGGGACTAAGTGGGGGATACAATGAGCAGTTCTTC.

V is TRBV7-9 and J is TRBJ1-2; unclear D gene. The CDR3 loop spans 15 amino acids. The V gene's germline CDR1 is SEHNR and CDR2 FQNEAQ (reference sequence). The germline V and J ends were trimmed by 5 bases and 4 bases, with 17 bases remaining between them. CDR3 protein: CASSQDMEGTYGYTF. In DNA form, the CDR3 reads TGTGCCAGCAGCCAAGATATGGAGGGCACCTATGGCTACACCTTC.